Each of the 11 T cell receptor beta chains below was sequenced from the same sample in a study of blood T cell repertoires in COVID-19. Using immunoSEQ multiplex PCR, the repertoire was profiled, and TCRdb retains in-frame clones only, with some absent. The sample contains about 200,000 clones, around 80% of which appear only once. The specimen was peripheral blood. These receptors all come from a woman between 65 and 79 years old with acute or convalescent COVID-19.

The chain is built from TRBV11-2 and TRBJ2-3, with TRBD2 matching over 7 bases. The CDR3 covers 16 residues. The V segment lost 3 bases and the J segment 2 bases; nucleotides outside the gene matches: 8. Germline V gene sequence: CDR1 SGHAT, CDR2 FQNNGV. The CDR3 is CASSLGGQRTTDTQYF. The CDR3 nucleotides read TGTGCCAGCAGCTTGGGAGGGCAGCGGACCACAGATACGCAGTATTTT.

V gene TRBV28 combines with J gene TRBJ1-2, with TRBD1 as a possible D gene (5 bases). The CDR3 has 13 residues. The ends were cut back, 5 bases at V and 5 bases at J, with 12 bases in the middle. The germline V gene encodes CDR1 MDHEN and CDR2 SYDVKM. The CDR3 region has the DNA TGTGCCAGCAGTCTTGGGGCGGATTATGGCTACACCTTC. It specifies CASSLGADYGYTF.

The chain employs TRBV11-2 and TRBJ2-3, with D possibly matching TRBD1 (6 bases). V was cut by 3 bases and J by 3 bases, with 13 bases left in between. The CDR3 covers 15 residues. Germline lookup yields CDR1 SGHAT and CDR2 FQNNGV. The CDR3 DNA follows: TGTGCCAGCAGCTTGGGGGCAGGGTGGACAGATACGCAGTATTTT. Translated, it gives CASSLGAGWTDTQYF.

The V gene is TRBV6-6, the J gene TRBJ1-5; 10 bases line up with TRBD1. This CDR3 comprises 15 residues. Trimming at V came to 2 bases and at J to 2 bases, leaving 0 bases not matched to a gene. The germline V gene has CDR1 MNHNY and CDR2 SVGAGI (reference sequence). CDR3 loop: CASSYGTGGNQPQHF. CDR3 bases: TGTGCCAGCAGTTACGGGACAGGGGGCAATCAGCCCCAGCATTTT.

The chain combines TRBV29-1 with TRBJ1-2; the D gene is possibly TRBD1 (6 bases). This CDR3 contains 11 residues. Trimming cost V 7 bases and J 3 bases, with 9 bases left between them. CDR1 and CDR2 from the germline V gene are SQVTM and ANQGSEA. The CDR3 reads CSAGGHYGYTF. CDR3 DNA sequence: TGCAGCGCGGGGGGGCACTATGGCTACACCTTC.

V and J are TRBV6-1 and TRBJ2-3; D perhaps matches TRBD1 (6 bases). CDR3 length: 14 amino acids. Germline CDR1 reads MNHNS; CDR2 reads SASEGT. V was trimmed by 3 bases and J by 3 bases, leaving 10 bases between them. The CDR3 here is CASSDFTGTDTQYF. DNA for the CDR3: TGTGCCAGCAGTGATTTCACAGGGACAGATACGCAGTATTTT.

The table lists this clone with a count of one. This chain uses TRBV12-3 or TRBV12-4 with TRBJ1-1; 8 bases agree with TRBD1. V lost 3 bases to trimming and J lost 11 bases; unmatched junction nucleotides: 8. This CDR3 region has 13 residues. In nucleotides, the CDR3 is TGTGCCAGCAGTTTCCAGCAGGGGGCGCGTGCTTTCTTT. Residues: CASSFQQGARAFF.

The genes are TRBV5-1 and TRBJ1-1, with 7 bases identical to TRBD1. J lost 0 bases, V lost 7 bases, and 6 bases had no gene match. Germline CDR1 is SGHRS and CDR2 is YFSETQ. This CDR3 spans 14 amino acids. The CDR3 DNA sequence: TGCGCCAGCTCCAACAGGGGCATGAACACTGAAGCTTTCTTT. Its translation: CASSNRGMNTEAFF.

The chain is built from TRBV27 and TRBJ2-1; D possibly corresponds to TRBD2 (9 bases). V was trimmed by 9 bases and J by 1 base, leaving 25 bases between them. There are 18 residues in the CDR3. CDR1 and CDR2 from the germline V gene are MNHEY and SMNVEV (reference sequence). The CDR3 is CASRRGGAGGKSYNEQFF. DNA of the CDR3: TGTGCCAGTCGCCGCGGGGGGGCAGGGGGCAAATCCTACAATGAGCAGTTCTTC.

The rearrangement links TRBV7-8 to TRBJ1-5, with a possible D match to TRBD1 (6 bases). This CDR3 region has 18 residues. Per germline, CDR1 SGHVS and CDR2 FQNEAQ. Trimming took 5 bases from V and 5 from J, leaving 25 bases between them. CDR3 sequence: CASSQARTRDTFYQPQHF. The CDR3 DNA reads TGTGCCAGCAGCCAGGCCCGAACGAGGGACACCTTTTATCAGCCCCAGCATTTT.

The sample holds one count of this clone. This chain joins TRBV7-2 and TRBJ2-4, with TRBD2 as a possible D gene (7 bases). CDR3 size: 15 residues. V was pared by 5 bases and J by 7 bases, with 18 bases between. Germline CDR1 is SGHTA and CDR2 is FQGNSA. CDR3 bases: TGTGCCAGCAGCAGGGGGTCGGGGGGCCTTAACATTCAGTACTTC. It codes for CASSRGSGGLNIQYF.